The following is a T cell receptor beta chain sequence with its context. The CDR3 length is 15 residues. V shed 0 bases and J shed 2 bases, with 8 bases lying between them. The germline CDR1 and CDR2 sequences are LGHNA and YNFKEQ. The data stem from a study of control samples from healthy donors and cancer patients. Sequencing used immunoSEQ multiplex PCR; TCRdb keeps in-frame clones, though not all of them. The sample lists about 130,000 clones, less than 95% occurring once. The rearrangement links TRBV4-2 to TRBJ1-3, with D maybe TRBD1 (5 bases). The sequenced sample consisted of blood. This sequence was found in a man between 18 and 29 years old in good health. CDR3 in amino acids: CASSQDLTAGNTIYF. The CDR3 coding sequence is TGTGCCAGCAGCCAAGACCTGACAGCTGGAAACACCATATATTTT.